At least ten counts were recorded for the clone carrying this TCR beta chain. A TCRbeta library incorporating unique molecular identifiers was prepared. MiXCR, run by TCRdb on the PCR reads, gives a single entry per CDR3 protein. The sample contains 500,000 to 650,000 distinct CDR3 sequences, about an eighth of which appear only once. Per the germline V gene, CDR1 is SGHRS and CDR2 is YFSETQ. CDR3 length: 14 amino acids. The germline V and J ends were trimmed by 6 bases and 4 bases, with 16 bases remaining between them. This specimen comes from a study of T-cell reconstitution after alpha-beta-depleted transplantation in children.

Sequenced here: PBMCs, mostly from graft donor cells, sampled 180 days after TCRalphabeta/CD19-depleted stem cell transplant. The clonotype originates from a female patient aged 2-10 years who had a stem cell transplant for aplastic anemia, so the T cells may come from the graft donor. This chain joins TRBV5-1 and TRBJ1-1; D is undetermined. CDR3 DNA sequence: TGCGCCAGCATACGCGGACCGGGCAGCACTGAAGCTTTCTTT. This encodes CASIRGPGSTEAFF.